The 13 T cell receptor beta chains given below trace back to one sample, sequenced in a study of CD8+ T cells in alopecia areata. cDNA reverse transcribed from extracted RNA served as the sequencing template. Sequencing used immunoSEQ multiplex PCR; TCRdb keeps in-frame clones, though not all of them. Of more than 95,000 clones listed, over 60% are singletons. The sequencing input was CD4+ T cells sorted from blood. Receptor source: a human donor in good health.

This chain uses TRBV29-1 with TRBJ1-2, with D uncertain. The CDR3 is made up of 10 amino acids. The germline gives CDR1 SQVTM, CDR2 ANQGSEA. V lost 0 bases and J lost 8, with 4 bases in between. The CDR3 DNA reads TGCAGCGTTGAAGACGACGGCTACACCTTC. As protein: CSVEDDGYTF. The variable domain in full, with the rest retrieved from reference TRBV29-1 and TRBJ1-2, is SAVISQKPSRDICQRGTSLTIQCQVDSQVTMMFWYRQQPGQSLTLIATANQGSEATYESGFVIDKFPISRPNLTFSTLTVSNMSPEDSSIYLCSVEDDGYTFGSGTRLTVV.

The chain carries TRBV30 and TRBJ1-1; 7 bases match TRBD1. The germline V gene has CDR1 GTSNPN and CDR2 SVGIG (reference sequence). Trimming took 2 bases from V and 4 from J; bases not matched to a gene: 10. The CDR3 loop spans 15 amino acids. The CDR3 DNA reads TGTGCCTGGAGTTTTTCGAAGGGGGCACTCACTGAAGCTTTCTTT. Its protein is CAWSFSKGALTEAFF.

This clone has only a few counts. This chain uses TRBV29-1 with TRBJ1-2; D gene ambiguous. Germline lookup yields CDR1 SQVTM and CDR2 ANQGSEA. With 4 bases removed from V and 3 bases from J, the gap between germline ends came to 9 bases. The CDR3 totals 12 residues. The CDR3 nucleotides read TGCAGCGTTGGGACTGAGTACTATGGCTACACCTTC. Translated, it gives CSVGTEYYGYTF.

The rearrangement joins TRBV7-9 to TRBJ2-1; D is tentatively TRBD1 or TRBD2 (5 bases each). The germline V and J ends were trimmed by 5 bases and 6 bases, with 17 bases remaining between them. The CDR3 loop spans 15 amino acids. Germline loops: CDR1 SEHNR, CDR2 FQNEAQ (reference sequence). The CDR3 here is CASSRRGEAINEQFF. The CDR3 nucleotides read TGTGCCAGCAGCCGGAGAGGGGAAGCTATCAATGAGCAGTTCTTC.

The rearrangement joins TRBV29-1 to TRBJ1-2; no clear D. The germline gives CDR1 SQVTM, CDR2 ANQGSEA. V lost 3 bases, J lost 8 bases, and 16 bases lay in between. The CDR3 is 13 residues long. The CDR3: CSVEEGPDGGYTF. As DNA, the CDR3 is TGCAGCGTTGAGGAGGGTCCTGATGGAGGCTACACCTTC.

The gene calls are TRBV5-1 and TRBJ1-2; D not certain. Trimming removed 0 bases at V and 8 bases at J, with 11 bases between. Germline V CDR1 and CDR2: SGHRS, YFSETQ. The CDR3 length is 13 residues. The CDR3 region is CASSLGGSQGYTF. The CDR3 nucleotides are TGCGCCAGCAGCTTGGGAGGATCGCAGGGCTACACCTTC.

This chain links TRBV5-1 with TRBJ2-6, with TRBD1 matching over 10 bases. The germline CDR1 and CDR2 sequences are SGHRS and YFSETQ. Trimming removed 0 bases from V and 0 bases from J; junction bases left unmatched: 12. The CDR3 is 21 amino acids. CDR3 protein: CASSLGTPGQGSLSGANVLTF. CDR3 in DNA: TGCGCCAGCAGCTTGGGAACACCGGGACAGGGGTCCCTCTCTGGGGCCAACGTCCTGACTTTC.

This clone was seen a few times. The chain combines TRBV29-1 with TRBJ2-1; D gene unclear. The CDR3 has 12 amino acids. The V gene's germline CDR1 is SQVTM and CDR2 ANQGSEA. The CDR3 DNA reads as TGCGGTTTGGGCAGTTTTACCAATGAGCAGTTCTTC. The encoded protein is CGLGSFTNEQFF.

This chain uses TRBV6-1 with TRBJ1-2; 7 nucleotides agree with TRBD1. The CDR3 length is 15 residues. The germline V gene has CDR1 MNHNS and CDR2 SASEGT. V lost 0 bases to trimming and J lost 2 bases; unmatched junction nucleotides: 3. The CDR3: CASSEAGDSNYGYTF. In nucleotides, the CDR3 is TGTGCCAGCAGTGAAGCTGGGGACAGCAACTATGGCTACACCTTC.

Only one count was recorded for this clone. The rearrangement uses TRBV5-6 and TRBJ1-2; D unclear. The CDR3 totals 15 residues. Trimming left V 2 bases short and J 4 bases short, with 15 bases between. Germline V CDR1 and CDR2: SGHDT, YYEEEE. The CDR3 coding sequence is TGTGCCAGCAGCTTTAATCGCATTGTGGTCTATGGCTACACCTTC. Amino acids: CASSFNRIVVYGYTF.

This clone appeared a few times. This chain connects TRBV7-2 to TRBJ1-2; 7 bases agree with TRBD1. Germline V gene data show CDR1 as SGHTA and CDR2 as FQGNSA. The CDR3 has 16 residues. V lost 5 bases to trimming and J lost 1 base; unmatched junction nucleotides: 10. The CDR3 here is CASSPQGGGNNYGYTF. CDR3 bases: TGTGCCAGCAGCCCCCAGGGGGGGGGTAATAACTATGGCTACACCTTC. The variable domain in full, completed from reference TRBV7-2 and TRBJ1-2, reads GAGVSQSPSNKVTEKGKDVELRCDPISGHTALYWYRQSLGQGLEFLIYFQGNSAPDKSGLPSDRFSAERTGGSVSTLTIQRTQQEDSAVYLCASSPQGGGNNYGYTFGSGTRLTVV.

The CDR3, as DNA: TGCGCCAGCAGCCCGGGACTCGACAATGAGCAGTTCTTC. Its translation: CASSPGLDNEQFF. The chain recombines TRBV5-1 with TRBJ2-1; the D gene is possibly TRBD2 (6 bases). Trimming shortened V by 4 bases and J by 5 bases, and 10 bases separated the two germline ends. The V gene's germline CDR1 is SGHRS and CDR2 YFSETQ. This CDR3 has 13 residues.

This clone appeared a few times. The chain joins TRBV2 to TRBJ1-1; 8 bases map to TRBD1. Germline CDR1 is SNHLY and CDR2 is FYNNEI. The CDR3 covers 15 residues. Trimming cost V 5 bases and J 4 bases; bases outside gene matches: 9. This CDR3 is CASSTPDRGGTEAFF. CDR3 coding DNA: TGTGCCAGCAGTACCCCTGACAGGGGTGGCACTGAAGCTTTCTTT.